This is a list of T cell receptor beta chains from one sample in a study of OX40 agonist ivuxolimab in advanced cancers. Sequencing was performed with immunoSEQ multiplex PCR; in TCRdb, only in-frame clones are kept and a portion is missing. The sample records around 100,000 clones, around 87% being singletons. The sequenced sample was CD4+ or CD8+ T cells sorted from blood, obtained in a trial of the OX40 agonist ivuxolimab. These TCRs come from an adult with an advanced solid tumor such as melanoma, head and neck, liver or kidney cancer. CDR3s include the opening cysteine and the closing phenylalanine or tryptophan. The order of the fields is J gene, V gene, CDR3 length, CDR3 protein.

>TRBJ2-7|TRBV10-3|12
CAISEGRTEQYF
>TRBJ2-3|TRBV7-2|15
CASSLLVSGTDTQYF
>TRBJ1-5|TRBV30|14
CAWSLGTYNQPQHF
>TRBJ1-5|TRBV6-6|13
CASSYGGLQPQHF
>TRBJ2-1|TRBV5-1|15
CASSLQGVSYNEQFF
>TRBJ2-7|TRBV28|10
CATSSYEQYF
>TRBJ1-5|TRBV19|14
CASSIDRQTQPQHF
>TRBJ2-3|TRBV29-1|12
CSIGLATDTQYF
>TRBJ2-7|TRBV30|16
CAWSLAGGRVFYEQYF
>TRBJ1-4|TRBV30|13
CAWRGQINEKLFF